This T cell receptor beta chain was sequenced for a study of blood T cell repertoires in COVID-19. Study-level background: Specimens from acute and convalescent COVID-19 originated in the United States, Italy and Spain. T cells, B-cell-depleted T cells, or PBMCs supplied cDNA or gDNA.

Per the original methods: Nucleated cell number was recorded as an estimate derived from reference gene primer amplification. Sequenced by immunoSEQ multiplex PCR; TCRdb stores in-frame clones only, minus some. The V and J calls and clone size are taken from that table; D and trimming were inferred from the DNA. The sample records 200,000 or so clones, around 80% being singletons. The V gene end was trimmed by 2 bases and the J gene end by 2 bases; junction bases not matched to a gene: 10. CDR3 length: 17 amino acids. Looked up from germline, CDR1 is MNHEY and CDR2 is SVGEGT. Sequencing was done on a sample of peripheral blood. This TCR was recovered from a woman older than 75 with acute or convalescent COVID-19. The chain uses TRBV6-2 or TRBV6-3 and TRBJ2-3; 7 bases match TRBD2. The CDR3 DNA is TGTGCCAGCAGTTACCTGACGGCGGGGGAAATCACAGATACGCAGTATTTT. Its protein is CASSYLTAGEITDTQYF.